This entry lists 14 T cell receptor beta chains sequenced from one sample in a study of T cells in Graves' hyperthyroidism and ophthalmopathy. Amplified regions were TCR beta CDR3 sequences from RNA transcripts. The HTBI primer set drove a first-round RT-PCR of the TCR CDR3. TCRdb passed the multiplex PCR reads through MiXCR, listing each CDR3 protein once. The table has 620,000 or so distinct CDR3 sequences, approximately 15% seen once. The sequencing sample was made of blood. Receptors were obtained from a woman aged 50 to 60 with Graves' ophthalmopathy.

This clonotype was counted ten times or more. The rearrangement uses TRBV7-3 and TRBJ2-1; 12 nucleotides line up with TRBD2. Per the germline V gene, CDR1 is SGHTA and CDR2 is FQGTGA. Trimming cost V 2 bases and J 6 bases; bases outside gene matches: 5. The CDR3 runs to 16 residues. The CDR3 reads CASSLVPSGRGNEQFF. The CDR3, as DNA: TGTGCCAGCAGCTTAGTCCCTAGCGGGAGGGGCAATGAGCAGTTCTTC.

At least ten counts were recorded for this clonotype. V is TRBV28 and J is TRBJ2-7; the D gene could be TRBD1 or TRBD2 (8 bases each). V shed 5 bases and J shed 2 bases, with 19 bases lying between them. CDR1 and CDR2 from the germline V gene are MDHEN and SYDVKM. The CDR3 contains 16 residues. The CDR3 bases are TGTGCCAGCAGTGGACCCGGGAGGGACAGGACCTACGAGCAGTACTTC. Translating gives CASSGPGRDRTYEQYF.

The CDR3 protein is CASSLMTSGYNEQFF. The CDR3 DNA reads as TGTGCCAGCAGCTTGATGACTAGCGGATACAATGAGCAGTTCTTC. The chain joins TRBV5-5 to TRBJ2-1; the match to TRBD2 covers 9 bases. Germline-derived CDR1 and CDR2 are SGHKS and YYEKEE (reference sequence). The CDR3 is 15 residues long. V was clipped by 1 base and J by 4 bases; unmatched bases: 3.

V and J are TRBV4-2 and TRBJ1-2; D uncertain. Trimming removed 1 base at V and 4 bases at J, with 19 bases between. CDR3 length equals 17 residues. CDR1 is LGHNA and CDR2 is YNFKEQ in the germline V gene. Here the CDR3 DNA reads TGTGCCAGCAGCCAAGTCCGTTCCAGGCGCGAAGTCTATGGCTACACCTTC. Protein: CASSQVRSRREVYGYTF.

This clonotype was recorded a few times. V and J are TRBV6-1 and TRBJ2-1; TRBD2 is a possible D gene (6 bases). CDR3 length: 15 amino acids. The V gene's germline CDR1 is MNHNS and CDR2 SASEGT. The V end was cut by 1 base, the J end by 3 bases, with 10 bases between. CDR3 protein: CASSEEGTRYNEQFF. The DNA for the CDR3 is TGTGCCAGCAGTGAAGAGGGGACTCGCTACAATGAGCAGTTCTTC.

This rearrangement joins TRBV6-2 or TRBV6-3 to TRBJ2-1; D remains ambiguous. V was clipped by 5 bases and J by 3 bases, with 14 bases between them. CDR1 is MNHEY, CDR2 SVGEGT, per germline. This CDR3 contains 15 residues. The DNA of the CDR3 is TGTGCCAGCAGTCGAATAGACGCAATCTACAATGAGCAGTTCTTC. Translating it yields CASSRIDAIYNEQFF.

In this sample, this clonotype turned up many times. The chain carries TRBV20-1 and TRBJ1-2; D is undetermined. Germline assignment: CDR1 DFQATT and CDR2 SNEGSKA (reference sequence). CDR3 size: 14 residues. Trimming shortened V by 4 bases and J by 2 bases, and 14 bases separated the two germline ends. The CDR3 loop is CSANSGPLNYGYTF. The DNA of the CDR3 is TGCAGTGCTAACTCCGGGCCCCTAAACTATGGCTACACCTTC.

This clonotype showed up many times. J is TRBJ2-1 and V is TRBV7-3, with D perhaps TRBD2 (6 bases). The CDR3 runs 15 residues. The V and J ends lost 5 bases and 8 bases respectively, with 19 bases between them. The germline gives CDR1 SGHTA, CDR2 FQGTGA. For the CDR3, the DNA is TGTGCCAGCAGCCTTGCGGGACGAGAGGTCGATGAGCAGTTCTTC. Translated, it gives CASSLAGREVDEQFF.

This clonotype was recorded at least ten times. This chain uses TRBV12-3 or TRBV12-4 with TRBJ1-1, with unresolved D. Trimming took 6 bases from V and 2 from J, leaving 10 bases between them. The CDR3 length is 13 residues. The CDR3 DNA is TGTGCCAGCAGCAACTTGTTTAACACTGAAGCTTTCTTT. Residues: CASSNLFNTEAFF.

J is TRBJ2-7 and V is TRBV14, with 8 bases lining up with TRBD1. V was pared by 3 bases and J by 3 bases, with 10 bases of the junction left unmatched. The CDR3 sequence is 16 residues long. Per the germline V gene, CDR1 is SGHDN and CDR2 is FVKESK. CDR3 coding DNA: TGTGCCAGCAGCCACTCGACAGGGGCGAGAAACTACGAGCAGTACTTC. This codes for CASSHSTGARNYEQYF.

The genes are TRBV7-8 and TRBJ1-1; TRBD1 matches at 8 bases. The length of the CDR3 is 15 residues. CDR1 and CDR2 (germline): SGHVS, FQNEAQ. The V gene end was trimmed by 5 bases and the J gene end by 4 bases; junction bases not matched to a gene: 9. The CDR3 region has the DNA TGTGCCAGCAGCACACGGACAGGGCAGGCCACTGAAGCTTTCTTT. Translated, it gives CASSTRTGQATEAFF.

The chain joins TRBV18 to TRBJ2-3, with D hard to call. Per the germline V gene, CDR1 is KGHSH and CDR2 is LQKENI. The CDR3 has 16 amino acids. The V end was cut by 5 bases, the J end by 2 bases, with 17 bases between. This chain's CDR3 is CASSSMTGLDTDTQYF. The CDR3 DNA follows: TGTGCCAGCTCATCTATGACGGGCCTGGACACAGATACGCAGTATTTT.

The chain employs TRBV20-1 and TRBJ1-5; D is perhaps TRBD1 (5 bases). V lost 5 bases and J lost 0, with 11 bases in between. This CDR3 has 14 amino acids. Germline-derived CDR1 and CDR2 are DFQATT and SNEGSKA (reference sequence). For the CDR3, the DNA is TGCAGTGCTTCCAGGGAAAATAGCAATCAGCCCCAGCATTTT. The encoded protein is CSASRENSNQPQHF.

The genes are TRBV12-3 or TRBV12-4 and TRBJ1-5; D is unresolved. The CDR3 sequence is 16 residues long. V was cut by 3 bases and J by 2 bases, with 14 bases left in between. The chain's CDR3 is CASSLGIGVGNQPQHF. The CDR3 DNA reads TGTGCCAGCAGTTTGGGGATCGGGGTTGGCAATCAGCCCCAGCATTTT.